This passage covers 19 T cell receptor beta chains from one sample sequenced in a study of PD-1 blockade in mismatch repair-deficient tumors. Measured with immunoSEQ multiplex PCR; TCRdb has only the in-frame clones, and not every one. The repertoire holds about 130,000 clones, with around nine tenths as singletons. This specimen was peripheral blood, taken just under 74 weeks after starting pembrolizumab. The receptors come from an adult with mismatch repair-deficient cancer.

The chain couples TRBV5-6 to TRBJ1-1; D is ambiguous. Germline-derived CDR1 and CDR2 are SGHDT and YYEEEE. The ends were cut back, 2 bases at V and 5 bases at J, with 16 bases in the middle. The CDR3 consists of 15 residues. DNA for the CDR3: TGTGCCAGCAGCTTAGAAGTAGGAGGGTATACTGAAGCTTTCTTT. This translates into CASSLEVGGYTEAFF.

CDR3: CASSSKDGSYEQYF. In DNA, the CDR3 is TGTGCCAGCAGCTCCAAGGACGGTTCCTACGAGCAGTACTTC. This chain joins TRBV11-2 and TRBJ2-7; no reliable D call. V was shortened by 4 bases and J by 1 base, with 11 bases between the two germline ends. The CDR3 is 14 residues long. Germline V gene data show CDR1 as SGHAT and CDR2 as FQNNGV.

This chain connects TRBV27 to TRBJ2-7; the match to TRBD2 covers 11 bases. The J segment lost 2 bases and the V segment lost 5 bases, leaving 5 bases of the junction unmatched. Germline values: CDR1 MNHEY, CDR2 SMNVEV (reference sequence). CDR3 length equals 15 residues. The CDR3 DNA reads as TGTGCCAGCAGTCTGGGACTAGCGGCGACCTACGAGCAGTACTTC. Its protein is CASSLGLAATYEQYF.

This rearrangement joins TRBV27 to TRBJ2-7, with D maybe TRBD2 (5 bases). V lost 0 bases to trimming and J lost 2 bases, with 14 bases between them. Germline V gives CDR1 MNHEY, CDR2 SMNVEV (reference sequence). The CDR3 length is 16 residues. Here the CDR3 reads CASSLSWGDRAYEQYF. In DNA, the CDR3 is TGTGCCAGCAGTTTATCTTGGGGAGATAGGGCCTACGAGCAGTACTTC.

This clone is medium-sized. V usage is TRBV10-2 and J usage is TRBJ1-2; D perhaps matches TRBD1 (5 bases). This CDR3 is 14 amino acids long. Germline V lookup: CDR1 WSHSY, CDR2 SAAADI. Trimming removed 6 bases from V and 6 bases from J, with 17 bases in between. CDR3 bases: TGCGCCAGCAGGGGGGACCGCGACTCAGATGGCTACACCTTC. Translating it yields CASRGDRDSDGYTF.

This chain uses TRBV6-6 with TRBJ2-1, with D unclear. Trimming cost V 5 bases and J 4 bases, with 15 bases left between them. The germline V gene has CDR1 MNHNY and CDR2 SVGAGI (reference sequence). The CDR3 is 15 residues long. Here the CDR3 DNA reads TGTGCCAGCAGTCCGGAACCGTCCCCTTACAATGAGCAGTTCTTC. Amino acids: CASSPEPSPYNEQFF.

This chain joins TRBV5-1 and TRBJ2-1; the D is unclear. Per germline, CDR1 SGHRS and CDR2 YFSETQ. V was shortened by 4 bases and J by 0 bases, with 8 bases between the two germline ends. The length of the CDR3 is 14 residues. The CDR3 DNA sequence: TGCGCCAGCAGCCCATATAGCTCCTACAATGAGCAGTTCTTC. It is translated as CASSPYSSYNEQFF.

In DNA form, the CDR3 reads TGTGCCAGCAGCTATAGCGGAAGTGGCTCCTACGAGCAGTACTTC. It translates to CASSYSGSGSYEQYF. This sequence joins TRBV7-9 and TRBJ2-7; a weak D match, TRBD2 (6 bases). Germline V lookup: CDR1 SEHNR, CDR2 FQNEAQ (reference sequence). The CDR3 is made up of 15 amino acids. Trimming shortened V by 4 bases and J by 0 bases, and 13 bases separated the two germline ends.

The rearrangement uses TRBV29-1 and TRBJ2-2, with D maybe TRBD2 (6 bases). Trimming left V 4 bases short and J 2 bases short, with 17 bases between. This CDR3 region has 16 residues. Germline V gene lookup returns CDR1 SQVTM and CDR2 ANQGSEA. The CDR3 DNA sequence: TGCAGCGTTGTTTGTCAGAGCGGGCTCAACACCGGGGAGCTGTTTTTT. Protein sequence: CSVVCQSGLNTGELFF.

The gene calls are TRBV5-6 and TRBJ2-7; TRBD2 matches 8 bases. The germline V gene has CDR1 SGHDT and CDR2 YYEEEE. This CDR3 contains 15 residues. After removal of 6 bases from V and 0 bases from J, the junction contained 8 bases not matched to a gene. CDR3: CASILPGLDSYEQYF. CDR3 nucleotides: TGTGCCAGCATCTTACCGGGACTAGACTCCTACGAGCAGTACTTC.

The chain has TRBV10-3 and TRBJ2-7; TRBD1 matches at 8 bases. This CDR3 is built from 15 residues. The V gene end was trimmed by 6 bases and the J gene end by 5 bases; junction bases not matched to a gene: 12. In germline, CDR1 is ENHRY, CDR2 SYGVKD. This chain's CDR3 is CAIRPVGQGAHEQYF. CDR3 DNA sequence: TGTGCCATCAGGCCCGTCGGGCAGGGGGCCCACGAGCAGTACTTC.

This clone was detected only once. CDR3 nucleotides: TGTGCCTGGAGCGCGGGAGTTAACAATGAGCAGTTCTTC. Encoded protein: CAWSAGVNNEQFF. The chain recombines TRBV30 with TRBJ2-1, with 7 bases aligning to TRBD2. V dropped 3 bases and J dropped 5; count of bases not matched to a gene: 4. The CDR3 is 13 residues long. Germline lookup yields CDR1 GTSNPN and CDR2 SVGIG (reference sequence).

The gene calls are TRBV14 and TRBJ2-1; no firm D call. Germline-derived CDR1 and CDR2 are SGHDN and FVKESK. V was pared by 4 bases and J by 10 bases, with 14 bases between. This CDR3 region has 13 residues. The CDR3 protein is CASSLYRASEQFF. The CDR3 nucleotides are TGTGCCAGCAGCCTCTATAGGGCCAGCGAGCAGTTCTTC.

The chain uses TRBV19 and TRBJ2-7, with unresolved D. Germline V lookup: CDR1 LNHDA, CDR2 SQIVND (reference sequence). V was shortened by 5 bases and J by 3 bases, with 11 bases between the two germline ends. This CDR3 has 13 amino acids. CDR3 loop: CASSPTVYYEQYF. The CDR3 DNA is TGTGCCAGTAGTCCAACAGTTTACTACGAGCAGTACTTC.

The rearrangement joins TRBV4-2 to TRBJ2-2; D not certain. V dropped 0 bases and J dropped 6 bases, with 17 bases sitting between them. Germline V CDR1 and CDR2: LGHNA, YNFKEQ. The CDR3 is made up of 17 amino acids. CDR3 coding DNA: TGTGCCAGCAGCCAAGATGGAAGCTGGGGTCCGGCCGGGGAGCTGTTTTTT. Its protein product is CASSQDGSWGPAGELFF.

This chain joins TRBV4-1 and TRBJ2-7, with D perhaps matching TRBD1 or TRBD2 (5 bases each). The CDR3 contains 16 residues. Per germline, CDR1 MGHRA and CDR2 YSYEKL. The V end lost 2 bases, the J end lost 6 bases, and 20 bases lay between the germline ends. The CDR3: CASSQNPGRGPLEQYF. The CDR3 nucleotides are TGCGCCAGCAGCCAAAACCCGGGCCGGGGCCCTCTCGAGCAGTACTTC.

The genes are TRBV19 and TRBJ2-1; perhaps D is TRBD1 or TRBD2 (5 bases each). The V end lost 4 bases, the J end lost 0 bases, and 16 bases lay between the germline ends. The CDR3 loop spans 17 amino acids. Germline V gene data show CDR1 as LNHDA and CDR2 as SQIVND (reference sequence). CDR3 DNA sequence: TGTGCCAGTAGTAAAGTCGGGACGCAGAGCTCCTACAATGAGCAGTTCTTC. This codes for CASSKVGTQSSYNEQFF.

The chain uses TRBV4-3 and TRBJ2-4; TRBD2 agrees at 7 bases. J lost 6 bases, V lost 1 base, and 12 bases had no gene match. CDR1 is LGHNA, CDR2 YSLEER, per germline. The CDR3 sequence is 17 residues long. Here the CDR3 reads CASSQAWTGGHGNIQYF. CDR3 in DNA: TGCGCCAGCAGCCAAGCCTGGACGGGAGGCCACGGAAACATTCAGTACTTC.

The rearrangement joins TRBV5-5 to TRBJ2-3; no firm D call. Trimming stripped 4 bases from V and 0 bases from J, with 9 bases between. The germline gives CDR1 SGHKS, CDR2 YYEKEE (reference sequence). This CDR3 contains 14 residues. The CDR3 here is CASSLYLSTDTQYF. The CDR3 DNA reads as TGTGCCAGCAGCCTCTACCTGAGCACAGATACGCAGTATTTT.